This T cell receptor (beta chain) was profiled in a study of T cell responses to AZD1222 COVID-19 vaccine. This clone showed up just once. TCRdb's table, derived via immunoSEQ multiplex PCR, lists solely in-frame clones and lacks some. This sample has roughly 140,000 clones, with approximately 91% found just once. The V gene lost 0 bases and the J gene lost 3 bases, with 11 bases spanning the gap. This CDR3 has 15 amino acids. Looked up from germline, CDR1 is SGHDT and CDR2 is YYEEEE. This receptor was obtained from an adult who had recovered from COVID-19. The sequencing here drew on peripheral blood, taken after recovery from COVID-19. This rearrangement joins TRBV5-6 to TRBJ2-3, with D maybe TRBD2 (5 bases). The CDR3, as DNA: TGTGCCAGCAGCTTGGGGACTGTCGGAACAGATACGCAGTATTTT. The encoded protein is CASSLGTVGTDTQYF.